This T cell receptor (beta chain) was found in a study of low-dose radiotherapy and immunotherapy resistance in tumors. Overall study: The schedule for Cohort 2 used 1 Gy per fraction every two weeks, which added up to 13 Gy over 26 weeks.

The time point was: before trial treatment. Germline CDR1 SGHRS, CDR2 YFSETQ. V lost 0 bases and J lost 13, with 20 bases in between. The CDR3 spans 16 residues. TRAV- and TRBV-specific primers primed first-strand cDNA, covering alpha and beta chains. For amplifying TCRs, the PCR ran for approximately 18 cycles with Phusion, which was used together with a constant-region primer and the adapter on the V primers. TCRdb ran MiXCR on the reads and lists one entry per CDR3 protein. The data hold over 65,000 distinct CDR3 sequences, with roughly a sixth observed a single time. The material was PBMCs, obtained before treatment. This TCR was recovered from a male donor with prostate cancer. This chain links TRBV5-1 with TRBJ1-6; D is possibly TRBD1 (6 bases). The CDR3: CASSLVVGQGSSPLHF. The CDR3 bases are TGCGCCAGCAGCTTGGTCGTAGGGCAGGGGAGTTCGCCCCTCCACTTT. Combining the CDR3 with reference TRBV5-1 and TRBJ1-6 gives the whole variable domain KAGVTQTPRYLIKTRGQQVTLSCSPISGHRSVSWYQQTPGQGLQFLFEYFSETQRNKGNFPGRFSGRQFSNSRSEMNVSTLELGDSALYLCASSLVVGQGSSPLHFGNGTRLTVT.